The 16 T cell receptor beta chains below come from one sample, sequenced in a study of blood T cell repertoires in COVID-19 (TCRdb year 2020). The library was prepared using the immunoSEQ multiplex PCR assay. Drawn from immuneACCESS, this table holds only the in-frame rearrangements with V and J called that TCRdb kept. Clones are partly lost; checked studies trace under half to an unresolved V gene and leave the rest unexplained. For this sample there are hundreds of thousands of clones; roughly nine tenths appear just once. The top ten hold approximately 5% of the sample. What was sequenced was PBMCs or T cells enriched from blood (not recorded which). These receptors originate from a man in his sixties who had recovered from COVID-19.

Only one count was recorded for this clone. This chain connects TRBV4-1 to TRBJ1-3; D not certain. Germline V CDR1 and CDR2: MGHRA, YSYEKL. This CDR3 is 16 amino acids long. Trimming stripped 4 bases from V and 4 bases from J, with 17 bases between. Written as DNA, the CDR3 is TGCGCCAGCAGCCTCAACGTCTTGGGCGCCGGAAACACCATATATTTT. Translation: CASSLNVLGAGNTIYF.

The chain has TRBV28 and TRBJ2-1; perhaps TRBD1 as D (7 bases). Per germline, CDR1 MDHEN and CDR2 SYDVKM. Trimming left V 3 bases short and J 12 bases short, with 18 bases between. There are 14 residues in the CDR3. The CDR3 DNA sequence: TGTGCCAGCAGTTTGCCGGGCTCCCAGGGGGGGCAGTTCTTC. Translated, it gives CASSLPGSQGGQFF. Complete variable domain (other parts from reference TRBV28 and TRBJ2-1): DVKVTQSSRYLVKRTGEKVFLECVQDMDHENMFWYRQDPGLGLRLIYFSYDVKMKEKGDIPEGYSVSREKKERFSLILESASTNQTSMYLCASSLPGSQGGQFFGPGTRLTVL.

In regard to this clone: Other DNA sequences in the same sample also yield this CDR3. The V gene is TRBV29-1, the J gene TRBJ1-1; 11 bases are shared with TRBD1. V trimming: 6 bases; J trimming: 2 bases; junction bases outside the gene matches: 2. The germline gives CDR1 SQVTM, CDR2 ANQGSEA. The CDR3 contains 13 residues. DNA of the CDR3: TGCAGCGTCAGGACAGGGGGCAACACTGAAGCTTTCTTT. Its translation is CSVRTGGNTEAFF.

The chain recombines TRBV3-1 (or the pseudogene TRBV3-2) with TRBJ2-1, with 11 positions matching TRBD2. The CDR3 has 16 residues. With V trimmed by 4 bases and J by 2 bases, 4 bases remained unmatched. CDR1 and CDR2 from the germline V gene are LGHDT and YNNKEL (reference sequence). CDR3 DNA sequence: TGTGCCAGCAGCCCGGGACTAGCGGCCACCTACAATGAGCAGTTCTTC. The encoded protein is CASSPGLAATYNEQFF.

The genes are TRBV5-6 and TRBJ1-2, with TRBD1 matching over 7 bases. The V and J ends lost 4 bases and 4 bases, in that order; junction bases with no gene match: 4. Germline CDR1 reads SGHDT; CDR2 reads YYEEEE. The CDR3 loop spans 13 amino acids. The CDR3 is CASSGTGAYGYTF. CDR3 DNA: TGTGCCAGCAGCGGCACAGGGGCCTATGGCTACACCTTC.

For this clone: The sample contains more than one DNA sequence encoding this CDR3. The V and J genes are TRBV2 and TRBJ2-2; 7 bases fit TRBD1. In germline, CDR1 is SNHLY, CDR2 FYNNEI. The CDR3 is 14 residues long. J was trimmed by 0 bases and V by 6 bases; bases with no gene match: 1. CDR3 sequence (DNA): TGTGCCAGCAGGGGACAGTCGAACACCGGGGAGCTGTTTTTT. Its translation is CASRGQSNTGELFF.

This chain joins TRBV2 and TRBJ2-7; possible D gene TRBD2, 5 bases. The CDR3 extends over 14 amino acids. The V and J ends lost 7 bases and 3 bases respectively, with 16 bases between them. CDR1 and CDR2 (germline): SNHLY, FYNNEI. The CDR3 protein is CASNVRTQLYEQYF. The CDR3 DNA reads TGTGCCAGCAACGTACGGACTCAACTCTACGAGCAGTACTTC.

This clone was detected only a few times. The chain has TRBV7-3 and TRBJ1-1; possibly TRBD1 for D (6 bases). Germline V lookup: CDR1 SGHTA, CDR2 FQGTGA. V lost 5 bases, J lost 5 bases, and 12 bases lay in between. The CDR3 is 13 residues long. In nucleotides, the CDR3 is TGTGCCAGCAGCCGTGACAGGACGACTGAAGCTTTCTTT. Protein product: CASSRDRTTEAFF.

The CDR3 DNA reads TGTGCCAGCAGCCAAGCAGGGAGGGAAAAGGAAAAACTGTTTTTT. Its protein is CASSQAGREKEKLFF. The chain uses TRBV4-2 and TRBJ1-4, with TRBD1 as a possible D gene (5 bases). The CDR3 has 15 amino acids. Germline V gene data show CDR1 as LGHNA and CDR2 as YNFKEQ. V lost 1 base, J lost 8 bases, and 14 bases lay in between.

The chain uses TRBV4-1 and TRBJ2-7; tentative D call: TRBD1 (5 bases). V was shortened by 0 bases and J by 7 bases, with 25 bases between the two germline ends. This CDR3 contains 18 residues. Germline V gene lookup returns CDR1 MGHRA and CDR2 YSYEKL. This CDR3 reads CASSQDWGNRPLPEEQYF. The CDR3 DNA reads TGCGCCAGCAGCCAAGATTGGGGCAACAGGCCCCTCCCTGAAGAGCAGTACTTC.

The chain couples TRBV10-1 to TRBJ2-7; TRBD1 aligns across 8 bases. Germline V lookup: CDR1 WNHNN, CDR2 SYGVQD (reference sequence). V gave up 6 bases and J gave up 1 base; unmatched junction bases: 11. The CDR3 has 16 amino acids. In nucleotides, the CDR3 is TGCGCCAGCAGGAACCGGGACAGGCAAATGTCCTACGAGCAGTACTTC. Its translation: CASRNRDRQMSYEQYF.

This clone occurred a few times. The V and J genes are TRBV19 and TRBJ2-1; 10 positions match TRBD2. In germline, CDR1 is LNHDA, CDR2 SQIVND (reference sequence). V lost 4 bases and J lost 6; bases outside the gene matches: 6. The CDR3 extends over 15 amino acids. The CDR3 loop is CASSRPSGSGNEQFF. For the CDR3, the DNA is TGTGCCAGTAGTAGACCTAGCGGGAGCGGCAATGAGCAGTTCTTC.

V usage is TRBV25-1 and J usage is TRBJ2-1; 10 bases line up with TRBD2. The CDR3 totals 15 residues. V was clipped by 2 bases and J by 5 bases; unmatched bases: 3. Looked up from germline, CDR1 is MGHDK and CDR2 is SYGVNS. For the CDR3, the DNA is TGTGCCAGCAGTGAACTAGCGGGAGAAGACAATGAGCAGTTCTTC. It is translated as CASSELAGEDNEQFF.

The J gene is TRBJ2-5, the V gene TRBV11-2; 8 bases match TRBD1. From germline, CDR1 is SGHAT and CDR2 FQNNGV. The CDR3 length is 15 residues. V lost 4 bases to trimming and J lost 5 bases; unmatched junction nucleotides: 9. Here the CDR3 DNA reads TGTGCCAGCAGCTCACGGGGCAGGGGGCACGAGACCCAGTACTTC. Translated: CASSSRGRGHETQYF.

V usage is TRBV6-1 and J usage is TRBJ2-4; D is possibly TRBD1 (6 bases). V gave up 0 bases and J gave up 4 bases, with 13 bases separating them. The CDR3 length is 16 residues. Germline CDR1 MNHNS, CDR2 SASEGT. The CDR3 sequence: CASSEAMSQGKNIQYF. The CDR3 DNA follows: TGTGCCAGCAGTGAAGCGATGAGCCAGGGGAAAAACATTCAGTACTTC.

This chain joins TRBV6-5 and TRBJ1-2; D gene unclear. CDR3 length equals 12 residues. Germline V gene data show CDR1 as MNHEY and CDR2 as SVGAGI. Deletions cut 2 bases from V and 6 bases from J, with 7 bases between. Written as DNA, the CDR3 is TGTGCCAGCAGTTACGCGGGGAATGGCTACACCTTC. Its translation is CASSYAGNGYTF.